These 31 T cell receptor beta chains were all obtained from the same sample, sequenced in a study of blood T cell repertoires in COVID-19. TCRdb's copy holds only in-frame clones and misses some; the assay was immunoSEQ multiplex PCR. The table shows about 72,000 clones, with 65% to 90% occurring only once. The source material was peripheral blood. The receptors here all came from a man aged 70-80 years with active or convalescent COVID-19.

This rearrangement joins TRBV11-2 to TRBJ2-1, with 12 positions matching TRBD2. The CDR3 extends over 20 amino acids. The V gene end was trimmed by 0 bases and the J gene end by 4 bases; junction bases not matched to a gene: 13. Germline CDR1 reads SGHAT; CDR2 reads FQNNGV. CDR3 sequence (DNA): TGTGCCAGCAGCTTAGATGCCCTCAGGCTAGCGGGAGGGCCTTACAATGAGCAGTTCTTC. Translation: CASSLDALRLAGGPYNEQFF. The variable domain in full, completed from reference TRBV11-2 and TRBJ2-1, reads EAGVAQSPRYKIIEKRQSVAFWCNPISGHATLYWYQQILGQGPKLLIQFQNNGVVDDSQLPKDRFSAERLKGVDSTLKIQPAKLEDSAVYLCASSLDALRLAGGPYNEQFFGPGTRLTVL.

The chain recombines TRBV6-2 or TRBV6-3 with TRBJ2-1, with D possibly matching TRBD2 (6 bases). CDR1 is MNHEY and CDR2 is SVGEGT in the germline V gene. The CDR3 extends over 15 amino acids. V lost 1 base, J lost 3 bases, and 10 bases lay in between. CDR3 loop: CASSYLLAYYNEQFF. CDR3 DNA sequence: TGTGCCAGCAGTTACTTGCTAGCGTACTACAATGAGCAGTTCTTC.

The chain carries TRBV9 and TRBJ2-2; D remains unclear. The germline CDR1 and CDR2 sequences are SGDLS and YYNGEE. V lost 0 bases to trimming and J lost 4 bases, with 7 bases between them. This CDR3 is built from 14 residues. The DNA of the CDR3 is TGTGCCAGCAGCGTAGCCGGGTTCACCGGGGAGCTGTTTTTT. This codes for CASSVAGFTGELFF. The full variable domain, with the rest looked up from reference TRBV9 and TRBJ2-2, is DSGVTQTPKHLITATGQRVTLRCSPRSGDLSVYWYQQSLDQGLQFLIQYYNGEERAKGNILERFSAQQFPDLHSELNLSSLELGDSALYFCASSVAGFTGELFFGEGSRLTVL.

The V gene is TRBV28, the J gene TRBJ1-4; 9 bases line up with TRBD1. Germline V gene sequence: CDR1 MDHEN, CDR2 SYDVKM. The CDR3 is 16 residues long. V was pared by 3 bases and J by 7 bases, with 9 bases of the junction left unmatched. The CDR3 DNA follows: TGTGCCAGCAGTTTCCATGGACAGGGGAGGCGTGAAAAACTGTTTTTT. Translating gives CASSFHGQGRREKLFF.

This clone was seen just once. The chain recombines TRBV18 with TRBJ1-2; the match to TRBD1 covers 12 bases. Trimming cost V 5 bases and J 4 bases; bases outside gene matches: 5. CDR3 length: 15 residues. The germline V gene has CDR1 KGHSH and CDR2 LQKENI. CDR3 sequence: CASSLGQGAGYGYTF. CDR3 in DNA: TGTGCCAGCTCATTGGGACAGGGGGCTGGCTATGGCTACACCTTC.

This rearrangement joins TRBV6-6 to TRBJ1-1; TRBD1 might be the D (6 bases). Per the germline V gene, CDR1 is MNHNY and CDR2 is SVGAGI (reference sequence). Between the trimmed V and J ends, which lost 0 bases and 1 base, there was a span of 6 bases. This CDR3 contains 14 residues. The CDR3 sequence: CASSYSGGNTEAFF. The CDR3 DNA follows: TGTGCCAGCAGTTACTCAGGGGGGAACACTGAAGCTTTCTTT.

The chain has TRBV5-4 and TRBJ2-1; a weak D match, TRBD2 (5 bases). The CDR3 covers 15 residues. V lost 4 bases, J lost 1 base, and 12 bases lay in between. Germline CDR1 reads SGHNT; CDR2 reads YYREEE (reference sequence). In DNA form, the CDR3 reads TGTGCCAGCAGCCTCCCGAGAGGGTCCTACAATGAGCAGTTCTTC. It yields the protein CASSLPRGSYNEQFF.

This clone occurred a few times. The gene calls are TRBV14 and TRBJ2-5; 9 positions agree with TRBD2. The trim removed 5 bases at V and 5 bases at J, leaving 12 bases unmatched. The germline V gene has CDR1 SGHDN and CDR2 FVKESK. CDR3 length: 16 amino acids. CDR3 loop: CASSSRVTSGGETQYF. CDR3 nucleotide sequence: TGTGCCAGCAGCTCCCGGGTGACTAGCGGTGGGGAGACCCAGTACTTC.

The rearrangement uses TRBV7-3 and TRBJ1-1, with 8 bases matching TRBD1. Unmatched junction bases numbered 3, after V lost 3 bases and J lost 3 bases. CDR1 SGHTA and CDR2 FQGTGA come from the germline V gene. This CDR3 has 14 amino acids. This CDR3 is CASSFTGGDTEAFF. The CDR3 region has the DNA TGTGCCAGCAGCTTCACAGGGGGTGACACTGAAGCTTTCTTT. Based on the CDR3 plus reference TRBV7-3 and TRBJ1-1, the full variable domain is GAGVSQTPSNKVTEKGKYVELRCDPISGHTALYWYRQSLGQGPEFLIYFQGTGAADDSGLPNDRFFAVRPEGSVSTLKIQRTERGDSAVYLCASSFTGGDTEAFFGQGTRLTVV.

The chain combines TRBV28 with TRBJ1-5; unclear D gene. The V end lost 1 base, the J end lost 7 bases, and 11 bases lay between the germline ends. The CDR3 length is 14 residues. Germline loops: CDR1 MDHEN, CDR2 SYDVKM. The CDR3 is CASSLSEGFQPQHF. The DNA of the CDR3 is TGTGCCAGCAGTTTATCCGAGGGCTTCCAGCCCCAGCATTTT.

The genes are TRBV20-1 and TRBJ1-1, with D hard to call. Deletions cut 3 bases from V and 1 base from J, with 12 bases between. This CDR3 region has 14 residues. The V gene's germline CDR1 is DFQATT and CDR2 SNEGSKA (reference sequence). DNA of the CDR3: TGCAGTGCTAGTCCAGGAACTTCGAACACTGAAGCTTTCTTT. It is translated as CSASPGTSNTEAFF.

The V and J genes are TRBV3-1 (or the pseudogene TRBV3-2) and TRBJ2-1; D might be TRBD2 (6 bases). The CDR3 covers 16 residues. The V and J ends lost 0 bases and 7 bases respectively, with 16 bases between them. Germline CDR1 and CDR2: LGHDT and YNNKEL (reference sequence). CDR3 coding DNA: TGTGCCAGCAGCCAAGATAAGGCTAGCCGGGGGAATGAGCAGTTCTTC. This codes for CASSQDKASRGNEQFF.

The chain uses TRBV7-2 and TRBJ2-7, with D uncertain. CDR1 and CDR2 from the germline V gene are SGHTA and FQGNSA. This CDR3 comprises 15 residues. Trimming shortened V by 4 bases and J by 6 bases, and 19 bases separated the two germline ends. The CDR3 reads CASSSSRITRVEQYF. In DNA form, the CDR3 reads TGTGCCAGCAGCTCATCGAGAATAACCCGAGTCGAGCAGTACTTC.

The table lists this clone with a few counts. An end of the junction does not agree with germline; a read error may underlie this. The rearrangement links TRBV7-9 to TRBJ2-1; 11 bases match TRBD2. Germline CDR1 and CDR2: SEHNR and FQNEAQ (reference sequence). There are 14 residues in the CDR3. The CDR3 DNA reads TGTGCCAGCAGCCTAGCGGGAGGTTTGAATGAGCAGTTCTTC. Translation: CASSLAGGLNEQFF.

This chain links TRBV7-6 with TRBJ2-5, with 9 bases lining up with TRBD2. The CDR3 length is 15 residues. The germline gives CDR1 SGHVS, CDR2 FNYEAQ. With 3 bases clipped from V and 4 bases from J, the junction kept 6 bases outside the gene matches. Here the CDR3 reads CASSFVAGVGETQYF. CDR3 nucleotides: TGTGCCAGCAGCTTTGTAGCGGGAGTGGGAGAGACCCAGTACTTC.

A single count supports this clone. The chain is built from TRBV19 and TRBJ1-2; the D gene is possibly TRBD1 (5 bases). Trimming took off 2 bases at V and 4 bases at J, with 17 bases between the two ends. CDR3 length equals 16 residues. From germline, CDR1 is LNHDA and CDR2 SQIVND (reference sequence). CDR3 coding DNA: TGTGCCAGTAGTATAATAGGAGGGCAGGGCGTCTATGGCTACACCTTC. Translating gives CASSIIGGQGVYGYTF.

The chain links TRBV4-1 to TRBJ2-3, with no clear D. V lost 2 bases, J lost 3 bases, and 9 bases lay in between. CDR1 is MGHRA, CDR2 YSYEKL, per germline. CDR3 size: 14 residues. The CDR3 sequence: CASSQPDTTDTQYF. The CDR3 region has the DNA TGCGCCAGCAGCCAACCAGACACAACAGATACGCAGTATTTT.

The chain couples TRBV4-1 to TRBJ2-2, with TRBD1 as a possible D gene (5 bases). CDR3 length: 16 amino acids. Germline CDR1 is MGHRA and CDR2 is YSYEKL. Trimming stripped 0 bases from V and 5 bases from J, with 13 bases between. CDR3 in DNA: TGCGCCAGCAGCCAAGAAAGGGGTCTACGGACCGGGGAGCTGTTTTTT. This translates into CASSQERGLRTGELFF.

The chain uses TRBV28 and TRBJ1-5; D is possibly TRBD1 (5 bases). Trimming pared 5 bases from V and 1 base from J, leaving 9 bases between. From germline, CDR1 is MDHEN and CDR2 SYDVKM. The CDR3 covers 14 residues. CDR3 protein: CASSTTASNQPQHF. CDR3 nucleotides: TGTGCCAGCAGTACGACAGCGAGCAATCAGCCCCAGCATTTT.

CDR3 nucleotide sequence: TGCGCCAGCAGCCAAGAAGGAGGGATAACTGAAGCTTTCTTT. It specifies CASSQEGGITEAFF. This chain connects TRBV4-1 to TRBJ1-1; D uncertain. V gave up 0 bases and J gave up 5 bases, with 10 bases separating them. Germline loops: CDR1 MGHRA, CDR2 YSYEKL. The CDR3 length is 14 residues.

This clone has a handful of counts. This chain uses TRBV9 with TRBJ2-3, with TRBD2 identical over 12 bases. The V segment lost 0 bases and the J segment 2 bases; nucleotides outside the gene matches: 1. The germline V gene encodes CDR1 SGDLS and CDR2 YYNGEE. This CDR3 has 16 residues. Here the CDR3 reads CASSVASGRVTDTQYF. The CDR3 region has the DNA TGTGCCAGCAGCGTAGCTAGCGGGAGGGTCACAGATACGCAGTATTTT.

V usage is TRBV29-1 and J usage is TRBJ1-1; the D gene is possibly TRBD1 (6 bases). The ends were cut back, 1 base at V and 2 bases at J, with 11 bases in the middle. Germline loops: CDR1 SQVTM, CDR2 ANQGSEA. This CDR3 spans 14 amino acids. The CDR3 is CSVEGGRKNTEAFF. The DNA of the CDR3 is TGCAGCGTTGAAGGGGGGCGGAAAAACACTGAAGCTTTCTTT.

The rearrangement uses TRBV28 and TRBJ2-2, with D possibly TRBD2 on 6 matching bases. V lost 5 bases and J lost 1, with 8 bases in between. The CDR3 has 14 residues. CDR1 is MDHEN, CDR2 SYDVKM, per germline. CDR3 DNA: TGTGCCAGCAGTCCGGGACTGAACACCGGGGAGCTGTTTTTT. Translating it yields CASSPGLNTGELFF.

The chain combines TRBV5-1 with TRBJ1-5; 8 nucleotides align to TRBD1. This CDR3 is 14 amino acids long. V was pared by 7 bases and J by 7 bases, with 10 bases of the junction left unmatched. Germline CDR1 and CDR2: SGHRS and YFSETQ. The CDR3 nucleotides read TGCGCCAGCGCTACCGGGACAGGAAACCAGCCCCAGCATTTT. Translated: CASATGTGNQPQHF.

The chain carries TRBV12-3 or TRBV12-4 and TRBJ2-7; unclear D gene. Between the trimmed V and J ends, which lost 5 bases and 2 bases, there was a span of 10 bases. The CDR3 extends over 13 amino acids. The DNA for the CDR3 is TGTGCCAGCAGTCTTGTAGGAGCCTACGAGCAGTACTTC. This translates into CASSLVGAYEQYF.

The chain employs TRBV5-5 and TRBJ2-7, with 9 bases lining up with TRBD1. Germline CDR1 is SGHKS and CDR2 is YYEKEE (reference sequence). The CDR3 loop spans 14 amino acids. V lost 1 base to trimming and J lost 3 bases; unmatched junction nucleotides: 2. In DNA form, the CDR3 reads TGTGCCAGCAGCTTGATGGACAGGGGCTACGAGCAGTACTTC. Residues: CASSLMDRGYEQYF.

This clone was observed a single time. The chain is built from TRBV6-5 and TRBJ2-3, with D possibly TRBD2 on 6 matching bases. Germline CDR1 reads MNHEY; CDR2 reads SVGAGI. V lost 5 bases to trimming and J lost 2 bases, with 8 bases between them. This CDR3 has 13 residues. The CDR3 DNA reads TGTGCCAGCAGTCCTAGCGACACAGATACGCAGTATTTT. It encodes CASSPSDTDTQYF.

This chain joins TRBV10-3 and TRBJ2-7; TRBD2 is a possible D gene (8 bases). V was trimmed by 7 bases and J by 1 base, leaving 20 bases between them. CDR1 and CDR2 (germline): ENHRY, SYGVKD. CDR3 length: 16 residues. In nucleotides, the CDR3 is TGTGCCATCACCAAATCCGGGGGGGGACAGTCCTACGAGCAGTACTTC. Encoded protein: CAITKSGGGQSYEQYF.

The chain carries TRBV30 and TRBJ2-7, with a weak D call TRBD2 (6 bases). Germline CDR1 GTSNPN, CDR2 SVGIG (reference sequence). CDR3 length equals 13 residues. V lost 2 bases to trimming and J lost 3 bases, with 11 bases between them. The CDR3 bases are TGTGCCTGGAGTATAACTAGCCTCTACGAGCAGTACTTC. Its translation: CAWSITSLYEQYF.

This clone showed up just once. The rearrangement joins TRBV15 to TRBJ2-3, with no clear D. Germline V lookup: CDR1 LNHNV, CDR2 YYDKDF (reference sequence). V was clipped by 0 bases and J by 2 bases, with 9 bases between them. The CDR3 length is 15 residues. The CDR3 DNA follows: TGTGCCACCAGCAGAGATCCCAGAACCACAGATACGCAGTATTTT. Protein: CATSRDPRTTDTQYF.

The CDR3 sequence is CASSPSGGQSNQPQHF. The CDR3 DNA reads as TGTGCCAGCAGCCCTTCGGGAGGGCAGAGCAATCAGCCCCAGCATTTT. The genes are TRBV3-1 (or the pseudogene TRBV3-2) and TRBJ1-5; D remains ambiguous. This CDR3 has 16 amino acids. CDR1 is LGHDT, CDR2 YNNKEL, per germline (reference sequence). The V and J ends lost 4 bases and 1 base respectively, with 14 bases between them.